This T cell receptor beta chain was sequenced during a study of cytomegalovirus exposure and HLA in healthy donors. The wider study: The same platform as the approximately 670 first-cohort repertoires was used for the roughly 130 validation repertoires, a later analysis reported.

The CDR3 covers 15 residues. The V end was cut by 0 bases, the J end by 7 bases, with 15 bases between. CDR1 is LGHNA, CDR2 YSLEER, per germline. Data came from immunoSEQ multiplex PCR; TCRdb stores just in-frame clones and leaves some out. The sample consists of a few hundred thousand clones, roughly 89% of them appearing once. These donors were members of the approximately 110-subject validation cohort, a group separate from the approximately 700-subject first cohort. The chain uses TRBV4-3 and TRBJ1-2; D not resolved. The sequenced sample was PBMCs. The sequence derives from a woman aged 18-30 years in good health and CMV-seronegative. The CDR3 sequence: CASSQDFRQVGGYTF. As DNA, the CDR3 is TGCGCCAGCAGCCAAGATTTTCGTCAGGTTGGTGGCTACACCTTC.